The 10 T cell receptor beta chains presented below share a single source sample, sequenced in a study of CD8 T cells in ankylosing spondylitis. Study-level points and caveats: Characteristic, it appeared, of ankylosing spondylitis blood was a TCR beta motif of eight highly homologous variants.

Each CDR3 protein gets one entry after TCRdb re-called the 5' RACE reads with MiXCR. The repertoire holds approximately 520,000 distinct CDR3 sequences, with roughly 5.3% as singletons. No antigens are known for them. The sequenced sample was blood, either unsorted or a sorted T cell fraction (not recorded which). These receptors were obtained from a male donor with ankylosing spondylitis.

The J gene is TRBJ1-5, the V gene TRBV20-1; TRBD1 agrees at 8 bases. This CDR3 spans 14 amino acids. CDR1 DFQATT and CDR2 SNEGSKA come from the germline V gene (reference sequence). The ends lost 3 bases at V and 3 bases at J; junction bases unmatched: 4. This chain's CDR3 is CSARTGANNQPQHF. The CDR3 DNA follows: TGCAGTGCTAGGACAGGGGCGAACAATCAGCCCCAGCATTTT.

This clonotype has ten or more counts. This sequence joins TRBV11-2 and TRBJ2-5, with D unclear. The germline V and J ends were trimmed by 2 bases and 0 bases, with 7 bases remaining between them. This CDR3 has 14 residues. Germline CDR1 SGHAT, CDR2 FQNNGV. CDR3 nucleotide sequence: TGTGCCAGCAGCTTAATGGCGTACCAAGAGACCCAGTACTTC. This translates into CASSLMAYQETQYF.

The genes are TRBV11-3 and TRBJ1-1, with no clear D. The CDR3 contains 15 residues. Germline CDR1 and CDR2: SGHNT and YENEEA. The V gene lost 0 bases and the J gene lost 4 bases, with 12 bases spanning the gap. The CDR3 protein is CASSLDSEGGTEAFF. The CDR3 coding sequence is TGTGCCAGCAGCTTAGATTCGGAGGGTGGCACTGAAGCTTTCTTT.

In its sample, this clonotype was seen many times. V gene TRBV28 combines with J gene TRBJ1-2; TRBD1 is a possible D gene (5 bases). This CDR3 contains 14 residues. The germline gives CDR1 MDHEN, CDR2 SYDVKM. Trimming removed 8 bases at V and 3 bases at J, with 16 bases between. DNA of the CDR3: TGTGCCAGCGCAGGGAGCCAGTCTCACTATGGCTACACCTTC. Translated: CASAGSQSHYGYTF.

In its sample, this clonotype was seen many times. This rearrangement joins TRBV5-1 to TRBJ2-7; 12 bases match TRBD2. The J segment lost 7 bases and the V segment lost 6 bases, leaving 8 bases of the junction unmatched. CDR3 length equals 14 residues. CDR1 is SGHRS, CDR2 YFSETQ, per germline. The CDR3 sequence is CASKGLAGPEEQYF. Written as DNA, the CDR3 is TGCGCCAGCAAGGGACTAGCGGGTCCGGAGGAGCAGTACTTC.

This clonotype was detected ten times or more. The rearrangement uses TRBV6-1 and TRBJ1-4, with D possibly matching TRBD1 (6 bases). V dropped 0 bases and J dropped 8 bases, with 7 bases sitting between them. Germline V lookup: CDR1 MNHNS, CDR2 SASEGT. CDR3 length: 13 residues. The CDR3 protein is CASSEAGGEKLFF. The CDR3 DNA reads as TGTGCCAGCAGTGAAGCGGGGGGCGAAAAACTGTTTTTT.

This clonotype was seen repeatedly, ten times or more. The J gene is TRBJ2-7, the V gene TRBV5-1; D remains unclear. The CDR3 consists of 14 residues. V was pared by 5 bases and J by 5 bases, with 17 bases between. Per the germline V gene, CDR1 is SGHRS and CDR2 is YFSETQ. As DNA, the CDR3 is TGCGCCAGCAGTCCCGCAATTCTCGCCCACGAGCAGTACTTC. Translated: CASSPAILAHEQYF.

The rearrangement uses TRBV5-1 and TRBJ2-7, with D possibly matching TRBD2 (5 bases). The germline CDR1 and CDR2 sequences are SGHRS and YFSETQ. V was shortened by 0 bases and J by 3 bases, with 13 bases between the two germline ends. This CDR3 spans 15 amino acids. In DNA form, the CDR3 reads TGCGCCAGCAGCTTGGTCTCGGGAACCTTCTACGAGCAGTACTTC. Translation gives CASSLVSGTFYEQYF.

This clonotype showed up many times. The chain joins TRBV29-1 to TRBJ2-3; D may be TRBD1 or TRBD2 (5 bases each). V was cut by 6 bases and J by 4 bases, with 17 bases left in between. Per the germline V gene, CDR1 is SQVTM and CDR2 is ANQGSEA. This CDR3 is 14 amino acids long. The chain's CDR3 is CSVNRRVVPDTQYF. CDR3 nucleotides: TGCAGCGTAAACAGGCGGGTGGTCCCAGATACGCAGTATTTT.

This clonotype was observed many times. The gene calls are TRBV12-3 or TRBV12-4 and TRBJ2-2; 10 nucleotides line up with TRBD1. The J segment lost 8 bases and the V segment lost 6 bases, leaving 6 bases of the junction unmatched. There are 14 residues in the CDR3. CDR3 sequence: CASRLTGGPGELFF. The CDR3 DNA follows: TGTGCCAGCAGACTGACAGGGGGCCCGGGGGAGCTGTTTTTT.